The sequence of this T cell receptor beta chain was determined in a study of blood T cell repertoires in COVID-19. CDR1 and CDR2 (germline): SNHLY, FYNNEI. V gave up 6 bases and J gave up 3 bases; unmatched junction bases: 8. This CDR3 spans 15 amino acids. The study drew participants aged about 18 to 89 years from under 30 US areas. Participant-given clinical history determined each cohort assignment. Per the study methods: Estimation of nucleated cell counts was performed using reference gene primer amplification. TCRdb's copy holds only in-frame clones and misses some; the assay was immunoSEQ multiplex PCR. V, J and clone size reflect that table, while D and trimming were determined from the DNA. Of tens of thousands of clones in the sample, around 89% were seen once.

The clonotype comes from a woman aged 50 to 60 with acute COVID-19. Sample: PBMCs or T cells enriched from blood (not recorded which). The rearrangement joins TRBV2 to TRBJ2-7; TRBD2 aligns across 10 bases. The CDR3 reads CASRPGLAGGYEQYF. The CDR3 region has the DNA TGTGCCAGCAGACCCGGGTTAGCGGGAGGCTACGAGCAGTACTTC.